This T cell receptor (beta chain) derives from a study of shared clonotypes between healthy human individuals (dated by TCRdb to 2019 to 2021). At the level of the whole study: The cohort included three men and two women between 18 and 49 years of age. For each donor, three plates each were used for CD4 naive and CD4 memory, two plates were used for CD8 naive, and one plate was used for CD8 memory. Blood TCR repertoires of 5 or 6 healthy adults were deeply sequenced to estimate repertoire size and the extent of clonotype sharing between individuals. To increase sequencing depth and limit assay-specific biases, TCR repertoire library preparation and sequencing were carried out by different laboratories using diverse techniques. Leukapheresis yielded between about 0.9 and 10 billion PBMCs per donor.

The donors were healthy, HIV-negative adults with no recently reported acute infections or vaccinations. All donors were Caucasian adults living in Nashville, Tennessee, USA. CD4+ T cells were enriched through magnetic negative selection, after which naive cells were positively selected on CD45RA and the remaining negative fraction served as the memory subset. Blood was collected by leukapheresis, and PBMCs were isolated by Ficoll-Histopaque density gradient centrifugation and then cryopreserved in liquid nitrogen vapor phase. Analytical flow cytometry was used to check the purity and quantity of every magnetically sorted T cell population. Genomic DNA was isolated from every sorted fraction and measured by UV absorbance on a Nanodrop 2000c. Study-wide findings and limitations: The genetic and exposure-history diversity represented was limited by the small number of donors. Estimated clonotype richness was generally larger for naive than for memory subsets. Based on pairwise subsampling, the degree of clonotype sharing among donors was expected to be affected by sequencing depth. Across a handful of donors, around 5% of naive CD4, roughly 3.3% of naive CD8, about 2.3% of memory CD4, and under 0.45% of memory CD8 clonotypes were shared. Compared with non-shared clonotypes, the clonotypes found in all four sorted-subset donors had higher generation probabilities. Incomplete sequencing was indicated by rarefaction of sorted-subset datasets, despite the large sequencing depth. Sampling was restricted to blood, and TCR repertoires in tissue are likely to differ from TCR repertoires in blood.

Using the deep immunoSEQ assay, TCR CDR3 regions were amplified from genomic DNA by multiplex PCR. Extracted genomic DNA from each cell subset was distributed evenly across all wells of several immunoSEQ 96-well plates, and each plate was treated as a replicate. Each replicate PCR for sorted subsets received roughly 0.2 ug genomic DNA, equal to about 30,000 T cell genomes. Purified libraries were measured with a Qubit 3.0 fluorometer, size-checked on a Bioanalyzer 2100, and measured again with the KAPA Library Quantification kit. Every immunoSEQ 96-well plate was sequenced on a separate single-read 150-cycle Illumina NextSeq 550 flow cell. The authors' pipeline ran thus. Because the immunoSEQ output included only junctional sequences and no quality scores, the filtering could not be the same as the filtering used for full-length reads. Sequences were annotated with PyIR, a Python wrapper for IgBLAST v1.9, and V/J genes and CDR3 were assigned using IMGT germline references. Reads were removed for weak V/J assignments (E-value above 1e-6), missing CDR3, stop codons, out-of-frame junctions, or ambiguous translated residues. A V3J clonotype was defined by an identical inferred V gene, J gene, and CDR3 amino acid sequence. The percentage overlap between two repertoires was calculated by dividing the number of shared unique clonotypes by the size of the smaller repertoire. Three approaches were used to assess repertoire richness: RTK rarefaction, the Chao1 estimator, and Recon v2.1 estimates of unobserved clonotypes. Generation probabilities for all TCRbeta clonotypes obtained by the gDNA method from several donors were computed using OLGA. The table comes from immuneACCESS by way of TCRdb, which keeps in-frame sequences with V and J called. Part of the clones is missing from these tables; in studies checked, under half for an unresolved V gene and the rest for unknown reasons. The D gene and trimming were derived from the DNA, and the V and J assignments and clone size from that table. This sample lists roughly 700,000 clones; about 74% were detected once. The ten most abundant clones make up around 1.6% of the sample.

In regard to this clone: Its binding antigen is unknown. No much larger clone exists at a distance of one base, and base qualities are not known.

CDR1 MNHNY and CDR2 SVGAGI are derived from the germline V gene (reference sequence). From the cysteine up to the phenylalanine, the CDR3 has a length of 13 residues. Kept here is only the CDR3 DNA, which spans 39 bases and is read in frame from base 1. V is cut by 4 bases and J by 7 bases, and the space between the germline ends is 13 bases. Sample: memory CD4+ T cells sorted from blood. The meaning of the sample's cell subset or site label: CD45RA-negative fraction. The receptor's source is a woman aged 25 to 45 in good health. The rearranged chain carries TRBV6-6 and TRBJ1-2; too little of a D gene remains to name it. The DNA sequence is given as TGTGCCAGCAGTTCGGGCAGGACCGGTGGCTACACCTTC. Its protein is CASSSGRTGGYTF.